This TCR beta chain comes out of a study of neoadjuvant nivolumab and ipilimumab in lung cancer (TCRdb year 2020). With respect to the entire study: Nivolumab was given at 3 mg/kg intravenously on days 1, 15 and 29, and the combination arm added ipilimumab 1 mg/kg on day 1 only. The primary trial endpoint was the major pathologic response (MPR) rate in the intention-to-treat population in each study arm. A total of about 43 patients with operable NSCLC were treated in the trial, with around 23 randomized to nivolumab monotherapy and roughly 20 randomized to nivolumab plus ipilimumab. The study compared TCR repertoires in pretherapy (baseline) peripheral blood with TCR repertoires in tumors resected at surgery after neoadjuvant immune checkpoint blockade. Matched pretherapy and resected tumor pairs were analyzed for seven patients: four treated with nivolumab and three with nivolumab plus ipilimumab. General conclusions and limits of the study: A small number of samples underwent TCR sequencing. TCR richness and clonality were greater in resected tumors than in tumor-adjacent uninvolved lung, and increases were seen in more dual-therapy-treated tumors. There was no significant correlation between TCR clonality and pathologic tumor regression, and just a single major-pathologic-response sample was available for the clonality-regression analysis. From pretherapy to surgery, tumor T-cell richness and clonality went up in three of three dual-therapy tumors, versus only two of four nivolumab-treated tumors. TCR richness in pretherapy blood showed a positive correlation with richness in tumors resected after neoadjuvant therapy (Spearman R of about 0.82).

V sheds 1 base and J sheds 0 bases, leaving 9 bases between their ends. The CDR1 and CDR2 encoded by the germline V gene are SGHTA and FQGNSA. From its cysteine to its phenylalanine, the CDR3 spans 15 amino acids. Just the 45-base CDR3 DNA is kept, in frame starting at base 1. According to the study, the label for this sample's time point signals: at surgical resection after neoadjuvant nivolumab +/- ipilimumab. The samples were obtained from NEOSTAR, a phase 2 randomized trial that tested neoadjuvant nivolumab or nivolumab plus ipilimumab, followed by surgery, in operable NSCLC. Preparation of the library involved the immunoSEQ multiplex PCR assay. The authors' pipeline ran thus. Repertoires were summarized in terms of richness and clonality, and significantly expanded and contracted clones between pre- and post-therapy samples were identified. TCRdb's version of the immuneACCESS table is confined to in-frame rearrangements and falls short of the full clone set. An unresolved V gene accounts for under half of the shortfall where checked; the remainder is of unknown origin. V, J and clone size are those of that table, while D and trimming were read from the DNA. This sample holds 30,000 or so clones; under 85% were observed only once. The top ten hold over 4.5% of the sample.

As regards this clone: No antigen is known for it. Base qualities are missing; no much larger clone stands one base away.

The sequence came from an adult with non-small cell lung cancer. The material sequenced was tumor tissue, taken after neoadjuvant nivolumab, alone or with ipilimumab, at or shortly before surgery. In this chain, TRBV7-2 is recombined with TRBJ2-5; matching of 5 bases hints at TRBD2 as the D gene. The sequenced DNA: TGTGCCAGCAGCTTAGGCCCGGACTACCAAGAGACCCAGTACTTC. Its product reads: CASSLGPDYQETQYF. Beyond the CDR3, the reference TRBV7-2 and TRBJ2-5 genes provide the residues; the full variable domain reads: GAGVSQSPSNKVTEKGKDVELRCDPISGHTALYWYRQSLGQGLEFLIYFQGNSAPDKSGLPSDRFSAERTGGSVSTLTIQRTQQEDSAVYLCASSLGPDYQETQYFGPGTRLLVL.